The T cell receptor beta chain described here comes from a study of blood T cell repertoires in COVID-19. Study overall: Some COVID-19 samples were acute and others convalescent; all came from the United States, Italy and Spain. Nucleic acid was either cDNA or gDNA, and it came from T cells, B-cell-depleted T cells, or PBMCs.

The CDR3 is made up of 13 amino acids. The V gene end was trimmed by 4 bases and the J gene end by 4 bases; junction bases not matched to a gene: 6. Germline loops: CDR1 SQVTM, CDR2 ANQGSEA. Participants' own reports of clinical history determined their cohort assignment. Either two negative PCRs, clearance, or symptom resolution qualified Cohort 3 donors as recovered. Profiling relied on immunoSEQ multiplex PCR, and the TCRdb table lists in-frame clones only, not all of them. The data hold about 210,000 clones, with around 89% observed a single time. The source is a man younger than 40 who had recovered from COVID-19. Sequences were obtained from PBMCs or T cells enriched from blood (not recorded which). The J gene is TRBJ2-7, the V gene TRBV29-1; 8 bases line up with TRBD1. The CDR3, as DNA: TGCAGCGTTGTCACAGGGGGTTTATACGAGCAGTACTTC. Residues: CSVVTGGLYEQYF.